What follows are 9 T cell receptor beta chains derived from one specimen sequenced in a study of long-term antiretroviral therapy in people with HIV. Survey level was the resolution at which the v3.0 immunoSEQ assay ran. Here immunoSEQ multiplex PCR was the method, and the copy in TCRdb shows in-frame clones only, minus some. Found here are around 8,000 clones, 81% of them singletons; the top ten hold 11% to 15%. This material consisted of unsorted PBMCs, taken nearly 2.7 years before starting antiretroviral therapy. The receptors originated from a man in his forties or fifties with HIV.

This chain uses TRBV6-1 with TRBJ1-6, with D tentatively TRBD1 (5 bases). Looked up from germline, CDR1 is MNHNS and CDR2 is SASEGT. Trimming stripped 7 bases from V and 9 bases from J, with 16 bases between. The CDR3 length is 14 residues. This CDR3 reads CASTSGTLGSPLHF. The DNA for the CDR3 is TGTGCCAGCACCTCAGGGACCTTGGGTTCACCCCTCCACTTT.

The CDR3 DNA reads TGTGCCTGGAGTGAGGAAGGGACCGTGGGTGGCTACACCTTC. Protein: CAWSEEGTVGGYTF. The J gene is TRBJ1-2, the V gene TRBV30; TRBD1 might be the D (5 bases). This CDR3 is built from 14 residues. The ends were cut back, 1 base at V and 7 bases at J, with 16 bases in the middle. Germline values: CDR1 GTSNPN, CDR2 SVGIG (reference sequence).

The CDR3 DNA follows: TGTGCCAGCAGCCAGGGACTAGCGGGCACAGATACGCAGTATTTT. Amino acids: CASSQGLAGTDTQYF. The chain combines TRBV5-4 with TRBJ2-3, with 11 bases fitting TRBD2. CDR1 SGHNT and CDR2 YYREEE come from the germline V gene (reference sequence). The junction had 2 bases not matched to a gene; V was cut back by 4 bases and J by 1 base. The CDR3 is made up of 15 amino acids.

The CDR3 DNA sequence: TGTGCCAGCAAAACGTCCTACGAGCAGTACTTC. Protein: CASKTSYEQYF. The chain recombines TRBV6-5 with TRBJ2-7; no clear D. The CDR3 runs to 11 residues. Trimming cost V 7 bases and J 1 base, with 5 bases left between them. Germline V gene data show CDR1 as MNHEY and CDR2 as SVGAGI.

V is TRBV5-6 and J is TRBJ1-5; 7 nucleotides match TRBD1. The germline V gene has CDR1 SGHDT and CDR2 YYEEEE. The CDR3 sequence is 17 residues long. The junction had 13 bases not matched to a gene; V was cut back by 4 bases and J by 3 bases. The CDR3 DNA follows: TGTGCCAGCAGCAAAAAGACAGGGATAGCCCTCAATCAGCCCCAGCATTTT. Its protein product is CASSKKTGIALNQPQHF.

V is TRBV2 and J is TRBJ1-4; D gene unclear. The CDR3 has 14 amino acids. Germline assignment: CDR1 SNHLY and CDR2 FYNNEI. V lost 4 bases to trimming and J lost 4 bases, with 10 bases between them. This CDR3 is CASSGWGFNEKLFF. CDR3 nucleotides: TGTGCCAGCAGTGGTTGGGGTTTTAATGAAAAACTGTTTTTT.

The V gene is TRBV7-9, the J gene TRBJ1-5; no clear D gene. This CDR3 spans 14 amino acids. V dropped 1 base and J dropped 3 bases, with 7 bases sitting between them. Germline CDR1 reads SEHNR; CDR2 reads FQNEAQ (reference sequence). The CDR3 DNA is TGTGCCAGCAGCTTAGAGGGCGCCAATCAGCCCCAGCATTTT. Protein sequence: CASSLEGANQPQHF. The whole variable domain, filled in from reference TRBV7-9 and TRBJ1-5, reads DTGVSQNPRHKITKRGQNVTFRCDPISEHNRLYWYRQTLGQGPEFLTYFQNEAQLEKSRLLSDRFSAERPKGSFSTLEIQRTEQGDSAMYLCASSLEGANQPQHFGDGTRLSIL.

The sample holds one count of this clone. The V gene is TRBV7-8, the J gene TRBJ1-1; unclear D gene. Germline V CDR1 and CDR2: SGHVS, FQNEAQ. The V end was cut by 7 bases, the J end by 3 bases, with 15 bases between. This CDR3 has 14 residues. CDR3 amino acids: CASTLGGGDTEAFF. The CDR3 coding sequence is TGTGCCAGCACCCTAGGCGGTGGCGACACTGAAGCTTTCTTT.

The V gene is TRBV29-1, the J gene TRBJ2-1; D not certain. The CDR3 length is 11 residues. Germline V gene sequence: CDR1 SQVTM, CDR2 ANQGSEA. Trimming stripped 4 bases from V and 7 bases from J, with 8 bases between. This chain's CDR3 is CSVGAWNEQFF. The CDR3 nucleotides read TGCAGCGTTGGGGCATGGAATGAGCAGTTCTTC.